The subject of this entry is one T cell receptor beta chain. The junction departs from the called germline gene at one end, perhaps through a read error. The data were produced by immunoSEQ multiplex PCR, yet TCRdb's version contains in-frame clones alone and is incomplete. The data hold about 360,000 clones, with approximately 89% observed a single time. Per the germline V gene, CDR1 is LNHDA and CDR2 is SQIVND (reference sequence). The CDR3 is made up of 14 amino acids. These data come from a study of blood T cell repertoires in COVID-19. Sample: PBMCs or T cells enriched from blood (not recorded which). The chain links TRBV19 to TRBJ2-3; 8 bases map to TRBD2. The sequence derives from a middle-aged man in a cohort exposed to, infected with or recovered from COVID-19 (not recorded which). CDR3 region: CATSLAGGTGTQYF. CDR3 bases: TGTGCCACCTCCCTAGCGGGTGGCACAGGTACGCAGTATTTT.